One sample yielded the 24 T cell receptor beta chains listed below, sequenced in a study of shared clonotypes between healthy human individuals. Clones were sequenced by immunoSEQ multiplex PCR, and TCRdb holds only the in-frame ones, with some missing. Of 1,400,000 or so clones detected, approximately 98.5% appear once; the ten largest clones hold around 0.38%. Material for sequencing was naive CD4+ T cells sorted from blood. The subset denotes: CD45RA+ positively selected. Receptors were obtained from a man under 40 in good health.

The chain is built from TRBV7-6 and TRBJ2-3; 7 bases line up with TRBD2. Germline-derived CDR1 and CDR2 are SGHVS and FNYEAQ. The J segment lost 2 bases and the V segment lost 2 bases, leaving 7 bases of the junction unmatched. The CDR3 runs 16 residues. The CDR3 nucleotides are TGTGCCAGCAGCTTAAGTCCTAGCGGCCTCACAGATACGCAGTATTTT. It is translated as CASSLSPSGLTDTQYF.

The chain links TRBV5-6 to TRBJ2-7, with D perhaps TRBD1 (6 bases). This CDR3 has 12 amino acids. Germline V gene sequence: CDR1 SGHDT, CDR2 YYEEEE. The V end lost 6 bases, the J end lost 2 bases, and 9 bases lay between the germline ends. The CDR3 DNA sequence: TGTGCCAGCAATCGGGACACCTACGAGCAGTACTTC. This sequence encodes CASNRDTYEQYF. Variable domain in full (rest from reference TRBV5-6 and TRBJ2-7): DAGVTQSPTHLIKTRGQQVTLRCSPKSGHDTVSWYQQALGQGPQFIFQYYEEEERQRGNFPDRFSGHQFPNYSSELNVNALLLGDSALYLCASNRDTYEQYFGPGTRLTVT.

The chain is built from TRBV27 and TRBJ2-1; maybe TRBD2 (6 bases). Looked up from germline, CDR1 is MNHEY and CDR2 is SMNVEV (reference sequence). Trimming cost V 0 bases and J 6 bases, with 18 bases left between them. The CDR3 is made up of 17 amino acids. The CDR3 coding sequence is TGTGCCAGCAGTTTATCAGTGCGGGACGGGGCTCGCAATGAGCAGTTCTTC. Translating it yields CASSLSVRDGARNEQFF.

A word on this clone: At the DNA level, this CDR3 is encoded by other sequences in the same sample as well. V and J are TRBV29-1 and TRBJ2-5, with D hard to call. This CDR3 contains 10 residues. Germline values: CDR1 SQVTM, CDR2 ANQGSEA. The V and J ends lost 4 bases and 4 bases respectively, with 4 bases between them. The CDR3 nucleotides read TGCAGCGTTGGTGGAGAGACCCAGTACTTC. It specifies CSVGGETQYF.

The gene calls are TRBV7-2 and TRBJ2-3; D is uncertain. The CDR3 is made up of 12 amino acids. Germline V gives CDR1 SGHTA, CDR2 FQGNSA. Trimming took 5 bases from V and 9 from J, leaving 12 bases between them. The CDR3 DNA reads as TGTGCCAGCAGCACCCAATTAGTAACGCAGTATTTT. This gives the protein CASSTQLVTQYF.

This chain links TRBV15 with TRBJ2-5, with D possibly being TRBD1 (6 bases). The CDR3 is 14 residues long. The germline gives CDR1 LNHNV, CDR2 YYDKDF (reference sequence). Trimming removed 0 bases at V and 5 bases at J, with 10 bases between. The CDR3 spells CATSRDLRGETQYF. The CDR3 DNA reads TGTGCCACCAGCAGAGATCTCAGGGGCGAGACCCAGTACTTC.

This clone has only one observation. The genes are TRBV2 and TRBJ2-1; 12 bases agree with TRBD2. After removal of 6 bases from V and 10 bases from J, the junction contained 10 bases not matched to a gene. The CDR3 covers 15 residues. Germline V CDR1 and CDR2: SNHLY, FYNNEI. DNA of the CDR3: TGTGCCAGCAGGGCCGGACTAGCGGGATTCGGCGAGCAGTTCTTC. Translated, it gives CASRAGLAGFGEQFF.

The genes are TRBV9 and TRBJ2-3; D may be TRBD1 (5 bases). The germline gives CDR1 SGDLS, CDR2 YYNGEE. The CDR3 length is 15 residues. The V end was cut by 3 bases, the J end by 6 bases, with 17 bases between. Written as DNA, the CDR3 is TGTGCCAGCAGCGCAATAAGCAGTGGGGCTGATACGCAGTATTTT. Translated: CASSAISSGADTQYF.

This clone was recorded once. The chain links TRBV28 to TRBJ1-3; no clear D gene. This CDR3 spans 17 amino acids. Germline loops: CDR1 MDHEN, CDR2 SYDVKM. Deletions cut 5 bases from V and 0 bases from J, with 17 bases between. CDR3 DNA: TGTGCCAGCAGTCCCCTCGAGGACGGCTACTCTGGAAACACCATATATTTT. It encodes CASSPLEDGYSGNTIYF.

In the case of this clone: Other nucleotide sequences in the sample specify the same CDR3. In DNA, the CDR3 is TGCAGCGTTGAACCGGGACAGGGTTATGGCTACACCTTC. Protein product: CSVEPGQGYGYTF. The chain has TRBV29-1 and TRBJ1-2, with 9 bases that match TRBD1. The CDR3 contains 13 residues. Germline loops: CDR1 SQVTM, CDR2 ANQGSEA. V lost 2 bases and J lost 5; bases outside the gene matches: 3.

V gene TRBV5-1 combines with J gene TRBJ2-3; D could derive from TRBD1 or TRBD2 (5 bases each). The CDR3 covers 15 residues. V lost 5 bases to trimming and J lost 2 bases, with 15 bases between them. From germline, CDR1 is SGHRS and CDR2 YFSETQ. CDR3: CASRSLGDPTDTQYF. CDR3 DNA sequence: TGCGCCAGCAGGTCACTAGGGGACCCCACAGATACGCAGTATTTT.

The rearrangement joins TRBV27 to TRBJ2-7; the D gene is possibly TRBD1 (6 bases). Germline V gives CDR1 MNHEY, CDR2 SMNVEV (reference sequence). This CDR3 has 14 residues. Deletions cut 6 bases from V and 3 bases from J, with 15 bases between. The CDR3 sequence: CASSPTGFHYEQYF. DNA for the CDR3: TGTGCCAGCAGCCCCACAGGGTTTCACTACGAGCAGTACTTC.

This clone was counted a single time. The rearrangement joins TRBV13 to TRBJ2-5; 10 bases match TRBD2. Per germline, CDR1 PRHDT and CDR2 FYEKMQ (reference sequence). V lost 2 bases and J lost 1; bases outside the gene matches: 7. This CDR3 is 17 amino acids long. The DNA of the CDR3 is TGTGCCAGCAGCTTATTTTTTCTAGCGGGGGCCCAAGAGACCCAGTACTTC. Protein sequence: CASSLFFLAGAQETQYF.

This chain joins TRBV29-1 and TRBJ2-7, with D perhaps matching TRBD1 (6 bases). V lost 5 bases, J lost 5 bases, and 19 bases lay in between. CDR1 and CDR2 (germline): SQVTM, ANQGSEA. This CDR3 spans 14 amino acids. CDR3 DNA: TGCAGCGTTTGGGACCAAGGACAGACGGACGAGCAGTACTTC. Translated: CSVWDQGQTDEQYF.

The chain links TRBV28 to TRBJ1-1; TRBD1 is a possible D gene (6 bases). The CDR3 runs 12 residues. The germline CDR1 and CDR2 sequences are MDHEN and SYDVKM. The germline V and J ends were trimmed by 7 bases and 11 bases, with 17 bases remaining between them. CDR3 nucleotides: TGTGCCAGCACCTCTTGGGGGGCGGGCGCTTTCTTT. It specifies CASTSWGAGAFF.

This chain joins TRBV6-1 and TRBJ1-5; D uncertain. The V and J ends lost 6 bases and 9 bases respectively, with 12 bases between them. CDR1 and CDR2 from the germline V gene are MNHNS and SASEGT. The CDR3 sequence is 12 residues long. The CDR3 loop is CASSRLGGPQHF. For the CDR3, the DNA is TGTGCCAGCAGCAGGCTGGGTGGGCCCCAGCATTTT.

The chain employs TRBV5-4 and TRBJ1-1; D unresolved. The CDR3 loop spans 15 amino acids. Germline CDR1 SGHNT, CDR2 YYREEE (reference sequence). V shed 1 base and J shed 1 base, with 11 bases lying between them. This CDR3 reads CASSLSSTGNTEAFF. CDR3 DNA sequence: TGTGCCAGCAGCTTGTCGAGCACCGGGAACACTGAAGCTTTCTTT.

The genes are TRBV9 and TRBJ2-3; 9 nucleotides agree with TRBD2. Germline CDR1 is SGDLS and CDR2 is YYNGEE. With V trimmed by 3 bases and J by 4 bases, 15 bases remained unmatched. The length of the CDR3 is 18 residues. The DNA of the CDR3 is TGTGCCAGCAGCGGACAGAGTTTAGCGGGAGCTCGGGCAGATACGCAGTATTTT. It yields the protein CASSGQSLAGARADTQYF.

In DNA form, the CDR3 reads TGTGAGGCTGGGCGGGAGGGGTACAATGAGCAGTTCTTC. Residues: CEAGREGYNEQFF. The chain uses TRBV9 and TRBJ2-1; 9 positions match TRBD2. This CDR3 is 13 amino acids long. CDR1 SGDLS and CDR2 YYNGEE come from the germline V gene. Variable domain in full (rest from reference TRBV9 and TRBJ2-1): DSGVTQTPKHLITATGQRVTLRCSPRSGDLSVYWYQQSLDQGLQFLIQYYNGEERAKGNILERFSAQQFPDLHSELNLSSLELGDSALYFCEAGREGYNEQFFGPGTRLTVL.

The V and J genes are TRBV5-1 and TRBJ1-1; 7 bases agree with TRBD1. The CDR3 has 11 residues. CDR1 SGHRS and CDR2 YFSETQ come from the germline V gene. V lost 3 bases and J lost 11; bases outside the gene matches: 4. The CDR3 spells CASSSQGTAFF. CDR3 nucleotide sequence: TGCGCCAGCAGCTCACAGGGGACGGCTTTCTTT.

V is TRBV28 and J is TRBJ1-5; no reliable D call. This CDR3 has 15 residues. The germline V gene has CDR1 MDHEN and CDR2 SYDVKM. The V end lost 7 bases, the J end lost 3 bases, and 16 bases lay between the germline ends. CDR3 sequence (DNA): TGTGCCAGCAAGTTGGGGAGTAGGGACAATCAGCCCCAGCATTTT. Translated, it gives CASKLGSRDNQPQHF. Looking up the rest from reference TRBV28 and TRBJ1-5 gives the full variable domain: DVKVTQSSRYLVKRTGEKVFLECVQDMDHENMFWYRQDPGLGLRLIYFSYDVKMKEKGDIPEGYSVSREKKERFSLILESASTNQTSMYLCASKLGSRDNQPQHFGDGTRLSIL.

V gene TRBV5-1 combines with J gene TRBJ2-7; TRBD1 matches 7 bases. The CDR3 is 15 residues long. Per germline, CDR1 SGHRS and CDR2 YFSETQ. V trimming: 3 bases; J trimming: 2 bases; junction bases outside the gene matches: 8. CDR3 in DNA: TGCGCCAGCAGCTCCCGGGACAGCGACCCCTACGAGCAGTACTTC. Amino acid sequence: CASSSRDSDPYEQYF.

The chain recombines TRBV14 with TRBJ1-4; D possibly corresponds to TRBD1 (5 bases). The CDR3 has 13 amino acids. V was trimmed by 0 bases and J by 13 bases, leaving 12 bases between them. Germline CDR1 SGHDN, CDR2 FVKESK. The CDR3 region has the DNA TGTGCCAGCAGCCAAGAATCGGGGCGTATACTGTTTTTT. It is translated as CASSQESGRILFF.

The rearrangement uses TRBV28 and TRBJ2-5, with TRBD2 matching over 12 bases. The CDR3 runs to 17 residues. Germline-derived CDR1 and CDR2 are MDHEN and SYDVKM. Trimming at V came to 6 bases and at J to 5 bases, leaving 13 bases not matched to a gene. The CDR3 region has the DNA TGTGCCAGCAGAGGAAGGACTAGCGGGATTATTTGGGAGACCCAGTACTTC. Its translation is CASRGRTSGIIWETQYF. The full variable domain, completed using reference TRBV28 and TRBJ2-5, is DVKVTQSSRYLVKRTGEKVFLECVQDMDHENMFWYRQDPGLGLRLIYFSYDVKMKEKGDIPEGYSVSREKKERFSLILESASTNQTSMYLCASRGRTSGIIWETQYFGPGTRLLVL.